This paragraph reports one TCR beta chain. Data came from immunoSEQ multiplex PCR; TCRdb stores just in-frame clones and leaves some out. The data show a few million clones, roughly 95% seen once. The data are from a study of shared clonotypes between healthy human individuals. The CDR3 extends over 10 amino acids. V was clipped by 2 bases and J by 14 bases, with 9 bases between them. Germline CDR1 and CDR2: MNHNY and SVGAGI (reference sequence). This chain uses TRBV6-6 with TRBJ1-2; the D is unclear. Sequences were obtained from naive CD4+ T cells sorted from blood. Stated subset: CD45RA+ positively selected. The source of this sequence is a man aged 18 to 30 in good health. The CDR3 nucleotides read TGTGCCAGCAGTTACGGCGACTATACCTTC. Translating gives CASSYGDYTF.